This is a list of T cell receptor beta chains from one sample in a study of cytomegalovirus exposure and HLA in healthy donors. The method was immunoSEQ multiplex PCR; TCRdb's version includes in-frame clones alone and lacks a portion of them. The sample holds 95,000 to 110,000 clones, approximately 81% seen once. The sequencing sample was made of PBMCs. These receptor sequences come from a man aged 25 to 40 in good health and CMV-seronegative. Each CDR3 is given with its conserved first and last residue. A D gene is named only where the DNA matches it firmly. Size values are once, few and many counts, or a class for expanded clones, and some rows have none.

J gene	clone size	D gene	V gene	CDR3 protein	CDR3 DNA
TRBJ2-3	.	.	TRBV2	CASIVSGSTDTQYF	TGTGCCAGCATTGTCTCCGGGAGCACAGATACGCAGTATTTT
TRBJ2-3	.	TRBD2	TRBV6-4	CASSDGAGGSTDTQYF	TGTGCCAGCAGTGACGGGGCGGGAGGCAGCACAGATACGCAGTATTTT
TRBJ2-3	.	.	TRBV5-4	CASSFWGGGRADTQYF	TGTGCCAGCAGCTTTTGGGGAGGCGGTAGGGCAGATACGCAGTATTTT
TRBJ2-4	.	.	TRBV6-5	CASRDPGTFEYF	TGTGCCAGCAGGGACCCAGGGACATTTGAGTACTTC
TRBJ2-3	.	.	TRBV6-5	CASRLRTVDTQYF	TGTGCCAGCAGACTTCGTACGGTTGATACGCAGTATTTT
TRBJ2-7	.	TRBD2	TRBV4-1	CASSQDGGVYEQYF	TGCGCCAGCAGCCAAGATGGGGGGGTTTACGAGCAGTACTTC
TRBJ2-5	.	.	TRBV30	CAWSGRTGETQYF	TGTGCCTGGAGTGGCAGGACTGGGGAGACCCAGTACTTC
TRBJ1-1	.	.	TRBV27	CASSSLMGMGREAFF	TGTGCCAGCAGTAGTTTAATGGGAATGGGGCGGGAAGCTTTCTTT
TRBJ1-2	.	.	TRBV19	CASSFTDRYTF	TGTGCCAGTAGTTTCACAGATCGCTACACCTTC
TRBJ2-4	.	.	TRBV6-1	CASSEAERGGREWLTKNIQYF	TGTGCCAGCAGTGAAGCAGAAAGGGGAGGCAGGGAGTGGCTTACCAAAAACATTCAGTACTTC
TRBJ1-4	.	.	TRBV27	CASRAPNEKLFF	TGTGCCAGCAGGGCCCCTAATGAAAAACTGTTTTTT
TRBJ2-1	.	.	TRBV5-1	CASSLTSSKFF	TGCGCCAGCAGCTTAACTAGTTCCAAGTTCTTC
TRBJ2-7	.	.	TRBV2	CASSESNRVGNEQYF	TGTGCCAGCAGTGAAAGTAACAGGGTTGGTAACGAGCAGTACTTC
TRBJ2-1	.	TRBD2	TRBV30	CAWSVSSRGYEQFF	TGTGCCTGGAGTGTTTCGTCGCGGGGGTATGAGCAGTTCTTC
TRBJ1-6	once	TRBD1	TRBV2	CATGDRGSGSPLHF	TGTGCCACCGGGGACAGGGGAAGTGGATCACCCCTCCACTTT
TRBJ2-1	.	.	TRBV19	CASSLGERTLGNEQFF	TGTGCCAGTAGCCTAGGAGAGCGGACCCTTGGCAATGAGCAGTTCTTC
TRBJ1-6	.	TRBD1	TRBV7-2	CASSLGQGAPFHF	TGTGCCAGCAGCTTAGGACAGGGGGCCCCCTTCCACTTT
TRBJ2-2	.	TRBD1	TRBV14	CASSRDRTNTGELFF	TGTGCCAGCAGTCGGGACAGAACGAACACCGGGGAGCTGTTTTTT
TRBJ2-7	few	TRBD1	TRBV11-2	CASSSGTGAYEQYF	TGTGCCAGCAGCTCCGGGACAGGGGCTTACGAGCAGTACTTC
TRBJ1-1	few	TRBD1	TRBV18	CASSPQGAENTEAFF	TGTGCCAGCTCACCCCAGGGGGCTGAGAACACTGAAGCTTTCTTT
TRBJ1-1	.	.	TRBV18	CASSLDFLWTEAFF	TGTGCCAGCTCACTGGACTTTCTGTGGACTGAAGCTTTCTTT
TRBJ2-7	few	TRBD1	TRBV10-3	CAISGQGYEQYF	TGTGCCATCAGCGGACAGGGTTACGAGCAGTACTTC
TRBJ2-7	.	.	TRBV25-1	CASSSTPRGDEQYF	TGTGCCAGCAGCTCCACCCCGCGGGGTGACGAGCAGTACTTC
TRBJ2-5	.	TRBD1	TRBV15	CATSRDRTGGETQYF	TGTGCCACCAGCAGAGATCGGACAGGGGGCGAGACCCAGTACTTC
TRBJ2-3	.	.	TRBV21-1	CASNRGGATDTQYF	TGTGCCAGCAATAGAGGAGGGGCCACAGATACGCAGTATTTT
TRBJ1-5	.	.	TRBV4-1	CASSQDVPFNQPQHF	TGCGCCAGCAGCCAAGATGTTCCTTTCAATCAGCCCCAGCATTTT
TRBJ1-4	.	.	TRBV28	CAGGRGEKLFF	TGTGCCGGAGGGAGGGGAGAAAAACTGTTTTTT
TRBJ1-5	.	.	TRBV7-9	CASSLTSVGGNQPQHF	TGTGCCAGCAGCTTGACCTCGGTCGGGGGCAATCAGCCCCAGCATTTT
TRBJ2-1	.	.	TRBV19	CASGRSGSSYNEQFF	TGTGCCAGTGGACGATCCGGGAGCTCCTACAATGAGCAGTTCTTC
TRBJ2-4	.	TRBD1	TRBV2	CASRTPGQGRNIQYF	TGTGCCAGCAGGACCCCGGGACAGGGAAGAAACATTCAGTACTTC
TRBJ2-1	.	.	TRBV5-1	CASSLRDNPYNEQFF	TGCGCCAGCAGCTTAAGGGACAACCCCTACAATGAGCAGTTCTTC
TRBJ2-5	.	.	TRBV28	CASIDSTRETQYF	TGTGCCAGCATCGACTCAACGCGGGAGACCCAGTACTTC
TRBJ2-5	.	.	TRBV7-9	CASSLMQGDQETQYF	TGTGCCAGCAGCTTGATGCAAGGGGACCAAGAGACCCAGTACTTC
TRBJ2-7	.	TRBD1	TRBV30	CAWSSWTGAYEQYF	TGTGCCTGGAGTTCCTGGACAGGGGCTTACGAGCAGTACTTC
TRBJ2-3	.	.	TRBV30	CAWSGLAFRDTQYF	TGTGCCTGGAGTGGTTTGGCATTCAGGGATACGCAGTATTTT
TRBJ2-2	.	.	TRBV6-1	CASSVNTGELFF	TGTGCCAGCAGTGTAAACACCGGGGAGCTGTTTTTT
TRBJ1-1	.	.	TRBV4-1	CASSPSVNTEAFF	TGCGCCAGCAGCCCCTCGGTGAACACTGAAGCTTTCTTT
TRBJ1-4	.	TRBD1	TRBV5-1	CASSEGRGREKLFF	TGCGCCAGCAGCGAGGGCAGGGGGAGAGAAAAACTGTTTTTT
TRBJ2-3	.	.	TRBV4-1	CASSHPGGLSGSTDTQYF	TGCGCCAGCAGCCATCCAGGGGGGCTGTCCGGTAGCACAGATACGCAGTATTTT